This TCR beta chain is from a study of shared clonotypes between healthy human individuals. Naivety among CD8 cells was defined by CD45RO negativity and positive CCR7 selection, thereby excluding terminally differentiated effector memory CD45RA+ cells. About this clone itself: What it binds is not known.

Germline CDR1 is SGDLS and CDR2 is YYNGEE. V lost 0 bases and J 5 bases, leaving 15 bases between the germline ends. The CDR3 is made up of 15 amino acids. The authors ran the assay at deep level. Generated by immunoSEQ multiplex PCR, the TCRdb table keeps only in-frame clones and is missing some. The data contain around 640,000 clones, 90% to 97% of them singletons. Study-wide findings and caveats: Four donors had around 5.5% of their naive CD4 clonotypes in common.

The J gene is TRBJ2-7, the V gene TRBV9; D could derive from TRBD1 or TRBD2 (6 bases each). The source of this sequence is a woman in her 30s in good health. Sequences were obtained from naive CD8+ T cells sorted from blood. CDR3 nucleotide sequence: TGTGCCAGCAGCGTAGCCGGGGGCGGTTTGCACGAGCAGTACTTC. Amino acids: CASSVAGGGLHEQYF.